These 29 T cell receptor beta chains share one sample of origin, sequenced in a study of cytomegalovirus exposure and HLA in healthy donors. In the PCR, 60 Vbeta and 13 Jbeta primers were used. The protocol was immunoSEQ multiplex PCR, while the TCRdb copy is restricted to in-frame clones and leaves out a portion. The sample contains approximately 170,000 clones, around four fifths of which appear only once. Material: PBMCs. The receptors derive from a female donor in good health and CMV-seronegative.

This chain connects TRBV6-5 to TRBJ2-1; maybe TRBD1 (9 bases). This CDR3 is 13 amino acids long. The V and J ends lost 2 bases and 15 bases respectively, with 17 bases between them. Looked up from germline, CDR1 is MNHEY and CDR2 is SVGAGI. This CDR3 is CASSYRGGQGAFF. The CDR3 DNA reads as TGTGCCAGCAGTTACCGGGGGGGACAGGGCGCGTTCTTC.

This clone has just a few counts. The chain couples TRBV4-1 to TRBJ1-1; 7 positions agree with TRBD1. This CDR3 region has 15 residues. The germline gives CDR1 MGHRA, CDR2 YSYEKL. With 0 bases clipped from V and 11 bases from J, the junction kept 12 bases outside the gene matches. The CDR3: CASSQERHQGDEAFF. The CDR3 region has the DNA TGCGCCAGCAGCCAAGAGAGGCATCAGGGGGATGAGGCTTTCTTT.

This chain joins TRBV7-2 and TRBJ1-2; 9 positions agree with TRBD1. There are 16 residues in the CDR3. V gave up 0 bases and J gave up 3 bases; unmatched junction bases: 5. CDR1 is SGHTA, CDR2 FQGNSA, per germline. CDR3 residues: CASSLARRTGDYGYTF. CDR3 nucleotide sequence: TGTGCCAGCAGCTTAGCGAGAAGGACAGGGGACTATGGCTACACCTTC.

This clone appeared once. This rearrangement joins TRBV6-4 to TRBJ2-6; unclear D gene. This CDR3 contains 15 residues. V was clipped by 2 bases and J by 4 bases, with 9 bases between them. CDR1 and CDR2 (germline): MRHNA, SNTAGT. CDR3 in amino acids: CASSDGSPGANVLTF. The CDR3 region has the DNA TGTGCCAGCAGTGACGGCTCTCCGGGGGCCAACGTCCTGACTTTC.

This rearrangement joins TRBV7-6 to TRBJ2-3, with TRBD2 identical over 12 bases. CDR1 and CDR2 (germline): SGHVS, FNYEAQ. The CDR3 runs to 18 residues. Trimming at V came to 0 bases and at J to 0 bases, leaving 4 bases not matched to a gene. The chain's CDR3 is CASSLAASGGASTDTQYF. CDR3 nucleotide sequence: TGTGCCAGCAGCTTAGCGGCTAGCGGGGGGGCTAGCACAGATACGCAGTATTTT.

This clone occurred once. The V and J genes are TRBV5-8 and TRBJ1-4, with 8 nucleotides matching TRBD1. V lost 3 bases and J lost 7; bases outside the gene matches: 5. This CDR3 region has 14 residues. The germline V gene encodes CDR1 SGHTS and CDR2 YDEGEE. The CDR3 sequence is CASSWTGSGEKLFF. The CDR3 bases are TGTGCCAGCAGCTGGACAGGGTCGGGTGAAAAACTGTTTTTT.

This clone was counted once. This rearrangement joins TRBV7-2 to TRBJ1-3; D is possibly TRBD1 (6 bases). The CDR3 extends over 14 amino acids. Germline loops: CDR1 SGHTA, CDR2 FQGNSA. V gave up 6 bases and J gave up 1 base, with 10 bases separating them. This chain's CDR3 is CASRIRGSGNTIYF. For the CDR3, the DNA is TGTGCCAGCAGAATCAGGGGATCTGGAAACACCATATATTTT.

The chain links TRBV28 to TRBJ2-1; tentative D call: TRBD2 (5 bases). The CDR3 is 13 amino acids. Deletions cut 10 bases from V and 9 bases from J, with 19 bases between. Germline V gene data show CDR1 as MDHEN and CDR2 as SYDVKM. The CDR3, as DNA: TGTGCCATCATGGACTGGGCGGTGCGTGAGCAGTTCTTC. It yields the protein CAIMDWAVREQFF.

The CDR3 DNA reads as TGTGCCTGGAGTTACTCTTACAATGAGCAGTTCTTC. As protein: CAWSYSYNEQFF. V usage is TRBV30 and J usage is TRBJ2-1; D gene ambiguous. There are 12 residues in the CDR3. V lost 2 bases and J lost 4, with 6 bases in between. Germline V gives CDR1 GTSNPN, CDR2 SVGIG (reference sequence).

Here the CDR3 DNA reads TGTGCCAGCAGTCAGACCCCAGGGAGGACTGGAAACACCATATATTTT. Its translation is CASSQTPGRTGNTIYF. The chain joins TRBV7-9 to TRBJ1-3; D is perhaps TRBD1 (5 bases). CDR3 length: 16 amino acids. The V end lost 6 bases, the J end lost 2 bases, and 17 bases lay between the germline ends. Germline-derived CDR1 and CDR2 are SEHNR and FQNEAQ (reference sequence).

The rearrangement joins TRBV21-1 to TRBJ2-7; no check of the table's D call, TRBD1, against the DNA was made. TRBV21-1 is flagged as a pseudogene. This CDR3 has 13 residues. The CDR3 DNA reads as TGTGCCAGCAGCAAAGCGACAGGGGGCGGGGAGTACTTC. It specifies CASSKATGGGEYF.

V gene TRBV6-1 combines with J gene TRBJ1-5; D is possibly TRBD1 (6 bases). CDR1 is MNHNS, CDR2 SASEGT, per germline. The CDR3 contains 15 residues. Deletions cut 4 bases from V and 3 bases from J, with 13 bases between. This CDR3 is CASSVLGQNNQPQHF. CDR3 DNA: TGTGCCAGCAGTGTATTGGGACAAAACAATCAGCCCCAGCATTTT.

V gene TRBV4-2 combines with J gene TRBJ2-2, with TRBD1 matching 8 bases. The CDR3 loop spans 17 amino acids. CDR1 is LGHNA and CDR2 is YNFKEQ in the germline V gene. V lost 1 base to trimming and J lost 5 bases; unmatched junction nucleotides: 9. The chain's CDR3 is CASSQAWTGRKTGELFF. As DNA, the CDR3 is TGTGCCAGCAGCCAAGCTTGGACAGGGCGAAAGACCGGGGAGCTGTTTTTT.

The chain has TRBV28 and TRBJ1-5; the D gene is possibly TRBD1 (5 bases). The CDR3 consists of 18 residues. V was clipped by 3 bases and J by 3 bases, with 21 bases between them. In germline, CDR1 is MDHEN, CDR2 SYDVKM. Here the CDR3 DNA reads TGTGCCAGCAGTTTCCTGGGGGTGGCGGGAGGGTTCAATCAGCCCCAGCATTTT. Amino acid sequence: CASSFLGVAGGFNQPQHF.

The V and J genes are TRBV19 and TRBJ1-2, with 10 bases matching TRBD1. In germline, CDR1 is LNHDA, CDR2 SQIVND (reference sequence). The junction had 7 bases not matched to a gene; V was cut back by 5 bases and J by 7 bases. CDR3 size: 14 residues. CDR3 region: CASSPTGQGGGYTF. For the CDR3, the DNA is TGTGCCAGTAGTCCCACCGGACAGGGGGGTGGCTACACCTTC.

This CDR3 is CASSQDPSGGGPGEQFF. DNA for the CDR3: TGTGCCAGCAGCCAAGACCCTAGCGGGGGGGGACCTGGGGAGCAGTTCTTC. The V call is TRBV4-2, the J call TRBJ2-1, with 12 nucleotides matching TRBD2. V trimming: 0 bases; J trimming: 10 bases; junction bases outside the gene matches: 10. This CDR3 contains 17 residues. Germline V gene data show CDR1 as LGHNA and CDR2 as YNFKEQ.

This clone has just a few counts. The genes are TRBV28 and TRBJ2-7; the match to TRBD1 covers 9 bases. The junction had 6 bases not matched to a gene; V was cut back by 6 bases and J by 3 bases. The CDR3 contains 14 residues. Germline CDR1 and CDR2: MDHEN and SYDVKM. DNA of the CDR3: TGTGCCAGCAGACGGGGACAGGGAGTCTACGAGCAGTACTTC. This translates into CASRRGQGVYEQYF.

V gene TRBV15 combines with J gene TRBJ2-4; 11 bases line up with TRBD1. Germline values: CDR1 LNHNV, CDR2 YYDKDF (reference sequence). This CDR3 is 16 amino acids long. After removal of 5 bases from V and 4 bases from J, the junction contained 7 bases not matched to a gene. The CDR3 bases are TGTGCCACCAGCCCCGACGGACAGGGGGCTAAAAACATTCAGTACTTC. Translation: CATSPDGQGAKNIQYF.

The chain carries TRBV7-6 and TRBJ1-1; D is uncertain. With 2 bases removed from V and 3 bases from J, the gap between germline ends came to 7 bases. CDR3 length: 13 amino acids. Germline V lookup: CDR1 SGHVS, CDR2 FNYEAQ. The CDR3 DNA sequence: TGTGCCAGCAGCTTATCCGACTACACTGAAGCTTTCTTT. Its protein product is CASSLSDYTEAFF.

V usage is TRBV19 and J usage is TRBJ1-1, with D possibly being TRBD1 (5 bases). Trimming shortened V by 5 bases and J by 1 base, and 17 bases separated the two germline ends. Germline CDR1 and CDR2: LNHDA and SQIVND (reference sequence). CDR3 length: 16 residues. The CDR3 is CASSRLETGPNTEAFF. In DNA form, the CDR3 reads TGTGCCAGTAGTCGCCTCGAAACAGGACCGAACACTGAAGCTTTCTTT.

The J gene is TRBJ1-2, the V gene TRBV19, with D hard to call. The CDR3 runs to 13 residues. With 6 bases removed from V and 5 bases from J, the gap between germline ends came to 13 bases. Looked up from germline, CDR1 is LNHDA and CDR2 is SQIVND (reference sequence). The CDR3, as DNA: TGTGCCAGTAGATCGGGTGGCGGGTATGGCTACACCTTC. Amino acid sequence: CASRSGGGYGYTF.

The CDR3 here is CASSYSGGTTDTQYF. As DNA, the CDR3 is TGCGCCAGCAGCTATAGCGGGGGGACCACAGATACGCAGTATTTT. The V and J genes are TRBV5-1 and TRBJ2-3; 10 nucleotides agree with TRBD2. CDR1 SGHRS and CDR2 YFSETQ come from the germline V gene. J was trimmed by 2 bases and V by 3 bases; bases with no gene match: 3. The CDR3 has 15 amino acids.

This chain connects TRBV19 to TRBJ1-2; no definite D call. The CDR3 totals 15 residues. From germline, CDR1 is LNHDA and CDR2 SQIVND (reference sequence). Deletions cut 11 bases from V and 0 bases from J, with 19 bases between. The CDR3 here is CAVSMRAETNYGYTF. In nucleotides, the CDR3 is TGTGCCGTTAGTATGAGGGCAGAAACTAACTATGGCTACACCTTC. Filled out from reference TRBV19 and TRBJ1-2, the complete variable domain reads DGGITQSPKYLFRKEGQNVTLSCEQNLNHDAMYWYRQDPGQGLRLIYYSQIVNDFQKGDIAEGYSVSREKKESFPLTVTSAQKNPTAFYLCAVSMRAETNYGYTFGSGTRLTVV.

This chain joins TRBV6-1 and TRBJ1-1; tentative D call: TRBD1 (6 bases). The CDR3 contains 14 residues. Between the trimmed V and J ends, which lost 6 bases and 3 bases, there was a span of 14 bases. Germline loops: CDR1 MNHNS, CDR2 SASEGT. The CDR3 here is CASRSTGRDTEAFF. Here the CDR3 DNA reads TGTGCCAGCAGAAGCACAGGGAGGGACACTGAAGCTTTCTTT.

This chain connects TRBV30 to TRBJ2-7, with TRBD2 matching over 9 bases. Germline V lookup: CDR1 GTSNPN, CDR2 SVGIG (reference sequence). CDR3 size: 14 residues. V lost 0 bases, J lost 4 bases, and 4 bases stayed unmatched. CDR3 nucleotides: TGTGCCTGGAGTGTCCTAGCGGGGCGATACGAGCAGTACTTC. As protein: CAWSVLAGRYEQYF.

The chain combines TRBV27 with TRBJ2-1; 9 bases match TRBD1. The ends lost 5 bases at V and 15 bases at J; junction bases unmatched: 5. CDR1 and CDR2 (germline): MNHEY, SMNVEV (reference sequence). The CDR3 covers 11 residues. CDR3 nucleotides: TGTGCCAGCAGTCAAGGGACAGGGCGGTTCTTC. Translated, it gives CASSQGTGRFF.

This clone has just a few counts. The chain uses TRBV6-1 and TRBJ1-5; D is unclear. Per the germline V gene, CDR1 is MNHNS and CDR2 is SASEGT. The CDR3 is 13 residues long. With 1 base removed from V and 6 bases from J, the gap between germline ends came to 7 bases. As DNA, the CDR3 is TGTGCCAGCAGTGAAGTCCGAGCTCAGCCCCAGCATTTT. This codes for CASSEVRAQPQHF.

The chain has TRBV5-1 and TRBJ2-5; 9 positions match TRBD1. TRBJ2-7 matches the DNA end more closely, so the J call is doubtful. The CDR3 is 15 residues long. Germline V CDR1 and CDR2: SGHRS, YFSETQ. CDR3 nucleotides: TGCGCCAGCAGCTTGGATACAGGGGGCCCCTACGAGCAGTACTTC. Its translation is CASSLDTGGPYEQYF.

This CDR3 is CASRRSPGLAGGSSYNEQFF. For the CDR3, the DNA is TGTGCCAGCAGACGAAGTCCGGGACTAGCGGGGGGTAGCTCCTACAATGAGCAGTTCTTC. V gene TRBV28 combines with J gene TRBJ2-1; 15 nucleotides line up with TRBD2. The CDR3 has 20 residues. Trimming removed 6 bases from V and 0 bases from J; junction bases left unmatched: 12. CDR1 and CDR2 (germline): MDHEN, SYDVKM.